Each of the 25 T cell receptor beta chains below was sequenced from the same sample in a study of blood T cell repertoires in COVID-19. Produced via immunoSEQ multiplex PCR; TCRdb's table is partial and in-frame only. The sample holds a few hundred thousand clones, about 80% seen once. The sequencing input was peripheral blood. Source of these receptors: a person aged 70 to 85 with COVID-19, enrolled during active disease.

The J gene is TRBJ1-1, the V gene TRBV5-1; no firm D call. The germline V gene encodes CDR1 SGHRS and CDR2 YFSETQ. Trimming took 3 bases from V and 4 from J, leaving 10 bases between them. The CDR3 runs 13 residues. CDR3 in DNA: TGCGCCAGCAGCTATGGAAGACTCACTGAAGCTTTCTTT. Residues: CASSYGRLTEAFF.

V usage is TRBV5-1 and J usage is TRBJ1-1; D not resolved. The V and J ends lost 2 bases and 3 bases respectively, with 11 bases between them. Germline CDR1 reads SGHRS; CDR2 reads YFSETQ. There are 14 residues in the CDR3. The CDR3 spells CASSFSMGDTEAFF. The CDR3 DNA reads as TGCGCCAGCAGCTTCTCGATGGGAGACACTGAAGCTTTCTTT.

This chain links TRBV28 with TRBJ2-1, with 8 bases identical to TRBD2. The CDR3 spans 16 residues. With 8 bases clipped from V and 0 bases from J, the junction kept 9 bases outside the gene matches. Looked up from germline, CDR1 is MDHEN and CDR2 is SYDVKM. For the CDR3, the DNA is TGTGCCAGCTTTGGAGCGGGAGAGAGCTCCTACAATGAGCAGTTCTTC. It yields the protein CASFGAGESSYNEQFF.

The genes are TRBV3-1 (or the pseudogene TRBV3-2) and TRBJ2-7, with a weak D call TRBD2 (5 bases). The CDR3 is 14 residues long. The germline V and J ends were trimmed by 1 base and 2 bases, with 9 bases remaining between them. The germline CDR1 and CDR2 sequences are LGHDT and YNNKEL (reference sequence). The CDR3 spells CASSQGGLPYEQYF. DNA of the CDR3: TGTGCCAGCAGCCAAGGTGGACTGCCCTACGAGCAGTACTTC.

A note on this clone: The sample carries other DNA sequences with the same CDR3. The chain couples TRBV15 to TRBJ2-1; 8 bases align to TRBD2. The CDR3 has 17 residues. V was clipped by 3 bases and J by 5 bases; unmatched bases: 12. The germline CDR1 and CDR2 sequences are LNHNV and YYDKDF (reference sequence). CDR3 in amino acids: CATSRGLPGLVHNEQFF. The CDR3 coding sequence is TGTGCCACCAGCAGGGGATTACCGGGACTAGTACACAATGAGCAGTTCTTC.

This chain's CDR3 is CASSRSGLQETQYF. CDR3 nucleotide sequence: TGTGCCAGCAGCCGTAGCGGCCTCCAAGAGACCCAGTACTTC. V is TRBV3-1 (or the pseudogene TRBV3-2) and J is TRBJ2-5, with a tentative D call TRBD2 (6 bases). Germline CDR1 LGHDT, CDR2 YNNKEL (reference sequence). The CDR3 is made up of 14 amino acids. Trimming left V 4 bases short and J 1 base short, with 10 bases between.

The chain has TRBV30 and TRBJ1-2; D is ambiguous. The CDR3 runs 12 residues. Germline CDR1 reads GTSNPN; CDR2 reads SVGIG (reference sequence). V gave up 7 bases and J gave up 7 bases, with 16 bases separating them. CDR3 DNA: TGTGCCTCCACCACAGATTACGCTGGCTACACCTTC. Translated, it gives CASTTDYAGYTF.

This clone appeared a single time. This chain joins TRBV7-2 and TRBJ1-2; TRBD1 agrees at 7 bases. Germline assignment: CDR1 SGHTA and CDR2 FQGNSA. The CDR3 extends over 17 amino acids. The junction had 14 bases not matched to a gene; V was cut back by 5 bases and J by 2 bases. As DNA, the CDR3 is TGTGCCAGCAGCCGCCGGGGGCGGGGACAGATCAACTATGGCTACACCTTC. The encoded protein is CASSRRGRGQINYGYTF.

This chain links TRBV5-6 with TRBJ1-2; D uncertain. The CDR3 runs to 13 residues. Deletions cut 4 bases from V and 8 bases from J, with 15 bases between. The germline CDR1 and CDR2 sequences are SGHDT and YYEEEE. The CDR3 DNA reads as TGTGCCAGCAGCCCCGGGAGAGAGAGCGGCTACACCTTC. It translates to CASSPGRESGYTF.

The rearrangement links TRBV5-5 to TRBJ1-1; D not certain. The CDR3 loop spans 14 amino acids. V lost 0 bases and J 5 bases, leaving 11 bases between the germline ends. In germline, CDR1 is SGHKS, CDR2 YYEKEE (reference sequence). The CDR3 DNA is TGTGCCAGCAGCTTGGAACGGGGTGGGACTGAAGCTTTCTTT. Its protein product is CASSLERGGTEAFF.

J is TRBJ2-7 and V is TRBV9; a weak D match, TRBD2 (6 bases). Trimming removed 0 bases at V and 5 bases at J, with 12 bases between. CDR1 SGDLS and CDR2 YYNGEE come from the germline V gene. The CDR3 sequence is 14 residues long. The CDR3 is CASSVGRGSHEQYF. In nucleotides, the CDR3 is TGTGCCAGCAGCGTAGGCCGGGGGTCACACGAGCAGTACTTC.

This chain's CDR3 is CASSSGTWNTGELFF. The CDR3 DNA follows: TGTGCCAGCAGCTCCGGGACTTGGAACACCGGGGAGCTGTTTTTT. The rearrangement uses TRBV5-6 and TRBJ2-2; TRBD2 is a possible D gene (6 bases). V lost 3 bases and J lost 1, with 10 bases in between. The length of the CDR3 is 15 residues. Germline V lookup: CDR1 SGHDT, CDR2 YYEEEE.

The rearrangement links TRBV6-5 to TRBJ2-7; TRBD1 agrees at 10 bases. Germline V gene lookup returns CDR1 MNHEY and CDR2 SVGAGI. The trim removed 0 bases at V and 4 bases at J, leaving 6 bases unmatched. The CDR3 has 16 residues. CDR3 sequence (DNA): TGTGCCAGCAGTTACTCTCTGACAGGGGGCGCGTACGAGCAGTACTTC. It translates to CASSYSLTGGAYEQYF.

This CDR3 is CASRTPGNNEQFF. The CDR3 DNA follows: TGTGCCAGCAGAACCCCGGGAAACAATGAGCAGTTCTTC. The V gene is TRBV27, the J gene TRBJ2-1; a possible D gene is TRBD2 (5 bases). Deletions cut 6 bases from V and 5 bases from J, with 11 bases between. The CDR3 runs to 13 residues. Germline CDR1 reads MNHEY; CDR2 reads SMNVEV (reference sequence).

This clone was detected a few times. The chain couples TRBV4-1 to TRBJ2-7; D remains ambiguous. Germline V lookup: CDR1 MGHRA, CDR2 YSYEKL. There are 17 residues in the CDR3. The germline V and J ends were trimmed by 0 bases and 3 bases, with 18 bases remaining between them. The CDR3 loop reads CASSQDPLSARFYEQYF. The CDR3 DNA reads TGCGCCAGCAGCCAAGATCCTCTTTCCGCCAGGTTCTACGAGCAGTACTTC.

The chain joins TRBV19 to TRBJ2-7; unclear D gene. Looked up from germline, CDR1 is LNHDA and CDR2 is SQIVND (reference sequence). The CDR3 length is 15 residues. Trimming removed 5 bases from V and 5 bases from J, with 19 bases in between. The CDR3 coding sequence is TGTGCCAGTAGTCCCCGACTCCGCTGGCGCGACGAGCAGTACTTC. Residues: CASSPRLRWRDEQYF.

This clone was observed a handful of times. The chain carries TRBV6-5 and TRBJ2-7, with D perhaps matching TRBD2 (5 bases). Germline CDR1 MNHEY, CDR2 SVGAGI. The CDR3 is 15 residues long. Trimming stripped 2 bases from V and 0 bases from J, with 11 bases between. CDR3 region: CASSYNRGRSYEQYF. CDR3 bases: TGTGCCAGCAGTTACAATCGGGGTCGCTCCTACGAGCAGTACTTC.

V and J are TRBV6-2 or TRBV6-3 and TRBJ2-7, with 13 bases matching TRBD2. The CDR3 spans 12 residues. Germline V lookup: CDR1 MNHEY, CDR2 SVGEGT. V lost 5 bases to trimming and J lost 12 bases; unmatched junction nucleotides: 4. CDR3 in DNA: TGTGCCAGCAGTGGGACTAGCGGGATTCTGTACTTC. Translation: CASSGTSGILYF.

The chain combines TRBV7-6 with TRBJ2-3; D possibly corresponds to TRBD2 (6 bases). The CDR3 contains 15 residues. The V gene's germline CDR1 is SGHVS and CDR2 FNYEAQ. V was pared by 5 bases and J by 2 bases, with 14 bases between. The DNA for the CDR3 is TGTGCCAGCAGCCGGGGGATATCCAACACAGATACGCAGTATTTT. It yields the protein CASSRGISNTDTQYF.

This clone showed up just once. V and J are TRBV5-1 and TRBJ2-1; 7 nucleotides agree with TRBD1. The germline V gene encodes CDR1 SGHRS and CDR2 YFSETQ. The V segment lost 0 bases and the J segment 3 bases; nucleotides outside the gene matches: 6. There are 16 residues in the CDR3. The CDR3 coding sequence is TGCGCCAGCAGCTTGGCCACAGGGGCACTCTACAATGAGCAGTTCTTC. Its protein product is CASSLATGALYNEQFF.

This clone was found once. The CDR3 sequence is CASSTFGQDSGYTF. CDR3 coding DNA: TGTGCCAGTAGTACCTTTGGACAGGATTCTGGCTACACCTTC. The rearrangement links TRBV19 to TRBJ1-2; 7 bases align to TRBD1. From germline, CDR1 is LNHDA and CDR2 SQIVND (reference sequence). V shed 4 bases, J shed 7 bases, and the junction held 9 bases outside the gene matches. The CDR3 loop spans 14 amino acids. The whole variable domain, remainder taken from reference TRBV19 and TRBJ1-2, is DGGITQSPKYLFRKEGQNVTLSCEQNLNHDAMYWYRQDPGQGLRLIYYSQIVNDFQKGDIAEGYSVSREKKESFPLTVTSAQKNPTAFYLCASSTFGQDSGYTFGSGTRLTVV.

The CDR3 protein is CASSLDQGAVDTQYF. CDR3 nucleotide sequence: TGCGCCAGCAGCTTGGACCAGGGGGCTGTAGATACGCAGTATTTT. This chain links TRBV5-1 with TRBJ2-3; 8 nucleotides align to TRBD1. The germline V gene encodes CDR1 SGHRS and CDR2 YFSETQ. Trimming cost V 0 bases and J 5 bases; bases outside gene matches: 5. The CDR3 has 15 residues.

The rearrangement joins TRBV6-2 or TRBV6-3 to TRBJ2-1; no clear D gene. The CDR3 extends over 16 amino acids. The ends were cut back, 6 bases at V and 7 bases at J, with 22 bases in the middle. Germline CDR1 MNHEY, CDR2 SVGEGT. CDR3 in DNA: TGTGCCAGCAGCCCTGGCTTTGGCGGCCGTTTAAATGAGCAGTTCTTC. Its translation is CASSPGFGGRLNEQFF.

V and J are TRBV19 and TRBJ1-2, with D hard to call. The CDR3 is made up of 11 amino acids. Germline V CDR1 and CDR2: LNHDA, SQIVND (reference sequence). V lost 7 bases and J lost 7, with 10 bases in between. CDR3 DNA: TGTGCCAGTACCAGAGGTGGTGGCTACACCTTC. It yields the protein CASTRGGGYTF.

This chain connects TRBV3-1 (or the pseudogene TRBV3-2) to TRBJ1-2, with D tentatively TRBD1 (6 bases). Trimming removed 2 bases from V and 5 bases from J, with 12 bases in between. CDR1 is LGHDT, CDR2 YNNKEL, per germline (reference sequence). This CDR3 contains 14 residues. In DNA form, the CDR3 reads TGTGCCAGCAGCCAACGGGGGGCGGGTTATGGCTACACCTTC. Protein product: CASSQRGAGYGYTF.